Below, 28 T cell receptor beta chains from the same sample are listed, as sequenced in a study of early T cells in non-severe SARS-CoV-2 infection. One entry per CDR3 protein, called by TCRdb with MiXCR from the 5' RACE reads. The sample records some 59,000 distinct CDR3 sequences, around 9.3% being singletons. The sample taken for sequencing was whole blood. The receptors stem from an adult who was a healthcare worker with PCR-confirmed SARS-CoV-2 infection or an uninfected control (not recorded which).

The J gene is TRBJ1-2, the V gene TRBV3-1; D is uncertain. The CDR3 spans 13 residues. Germline CDR1 and CDR2: LGHDT and YNNKEL (reference sequence). V was shortened by 0 bases and J by 8 bases, with 10 bases between the two germline ends. The CDR3 region has the DNA TGTGCCAGCAGCCAAGAAAGCTCAGGCGGCTACACCTTC. Translated, it gives CASSQESSGGYTF.

This sequence joins TRBV12-3 or TRBV12-4 and TRBJ2-7; 12 bases line up with TRBD1. V gave up 3 bases and J gave up 3 bases; unmatched junction bases: 3. The CDR3 is 15 residues long. CDR3 amino acids: CASSFGDRGLYEQYF. The CDR3 DNA sequence: TGTGCCAGCAGTTTTGGGGACAGGGGGCTCTACGAGCAGTACTTC.

This clonotype was seen more than once but under ten times. The chain links TRBV12-3 or TRBV12-4 to TRBJ1-6; the match to TRBD1 covers 7 bases. V gave up 3 bases and J gave up 7 bases; unmatched junction bases: 9. The CDR3 consists of 16 residues. The CDR3 protein is CASSFRARTGNSPLHF. The CDR3 DNA follows: TGTGCCAGCAGTTTTAGGGCCCGGACAGGCAATTCACCCCTCCACTTT.

In this sample, this clonotype turned up many times. The rearrangement uses TRBV7-6 and TRBJ1-1; D is unresolved. Per germline, CDR1 SGHVS and CDR2 FNYEAQ. V lost 4 bases and J 8 bases, leaving 14 bases between the germline ends. This CDR3 spans 13 amino acids. The DNA for the CDR3 is TGTGCCAGCAGCTCCTTTGCGGACGGGGAAGCTTTCTTT. Encoded protein: CASSSFADGEAFF. The entire variable domain, with the rest obtained from reference TRBV7-6 and TRBJ1-1, is as follows: GAGVSQSPRYKVTKRGQDVALRCDPISGHVSLYWYRQALGQGPEFLTYFNYEAQQDKSGLPNDRFSAERPEGSISTLTIQRTEQRDSAMYRCASSSFADGEAFFGQGTRLTVV.

The chain links TRBV20-1 to TRBJ1-1; tentative D call: TRBD1 (6 bases). This CDR3 region has 13 residues. The germline CDR1 and CDR2 sequences are DFQATT and SNEGSKA (reference sequence). V lost 4 bases to trimming and J lost 0 bases, with 9 bases between them. CDR3 loop: CSAKQGVNTEAFF. The CDR3 bases are TGCAGTGCTAAACAGGGCGTGAACACTGAAGCTTTCTTT.

The sample holds many counts of this clonotype. The gene calls are TRBV29-1 and TRBJ1-3, with D uncertain. Per germline, CDR1 SQVTM and CDR2 ANQGSEA. This CDR3 is built from 12 residues. The CDR3 sequence: CTVEVPGNTIYF. In nucleotides, the CDR3 is TGCACCGTGGAGGTACCGGGAAACACCATATATTTT. Full variable domain (outside the CDR3, taken from reference TRBV29-1 and TRBJ1-3): SAVISQKPSRDICQRGTSLTIQCQVDSQVTMMFWYRQQPGQSLTLIATANQGSEATYESGFVIDKFPISRPNLTFSTLTVSNMSPEDSSIYLCTVEVPGNTIYFGEGSWLTVV.

This clonotype was observed many times. The CDR3 here is CAIRQGAGNTIYF. The CDR3, as DNA: TGTGCCATCAGACAGGGTGCTGGAAACACCATATATTTT. V is TRBV10-3 and J is TRBJ1-3; tentatively, D is TRBD1 (6 bases). The CDR3 consists of 13 residues. Germline V gene lookup returns CDR1 ENHRY and CDR2 SYGVKD. V was cut by 6 bases and J by 2 bases, with 8 bases left in between.

This chain links TRBV6-5 with TRBJ2-7; the D is unclear. Germline-derived CDR1 and CDR2 are MNHEY and SVGAGI. Between the trimmed V and J ends, which lost 5 bases and 4 bases, there was a span of 27 bases. This CDR3 has 18 amino acids. CDR3 coding DNA: TGTGCCAGCAGTAGGGTCCCTAGACGGGCAAATTCGGGTTACGAGCAGTACTTC. This codes for CASSRVPRRANSGYEQYF.

Only a few counts were recorded for this clonotype. CDR3 loop: CASSAVGQGANEQFF. The DNA for the CDR3 is TGTGCCAGCAGCGCCGTTGGACAGGGGGCGAATGAGCAGTTCTTC. The genes are TRBV9 and TRBJ2-1, with TRBD1 matching over 11 bases. This CDR3 spans 15 amino acids. J gave up 7 bases and V 3 bases, and 6 bases lay outside the gene matches. Germline V gene lookup returns CDR1 SGDLS and CDR2 YYNGEE.

This clonotype has more than one count but fewer than ten. The genes are TRBV13 and TRBJ2-7; tentatively, D is TRBD1 (6 bases). CDR1 and CDR2 from the germline V gene are PRHDT and FYEKMQ (reference sequence). Trimming cost V 5 bases and J 3 bases, with 17 bases left between them. CDR3 size: 15 residues. The CDR3 DNA reads TGTGCCAGCAGCCGCGGCCCAGGGGTAGGCTACGAGCAGTACTTC. Translated: CASSRGPGVGYEQYF.

V is TRBV18 and J is TRBJ2-5, with D possibly matching TRBD2 (5 bases). Between the trimmed V and J ends, which lost 4 bases and 3 bases, there was a span of 9 bases. The germline V gene has CDR1 KGHSH and CDR2 LQKENI. The CDR3 loop spans 13 amino acids. The CDR3 here is CASSLDGEETQYF. CDR3 DNA sequence: TGTGCCAGCTCACTGGACGGGGAAGAGACCCAGTACTTC. The full variable domain, rest sourced from reference TRBV18 and TRBJ2-5, is NAGVMQNPRHLVRRRGQEARLRCSPMKGHSHVYWYRQLPEEGLKFMVYLQKENIIDESGMPKERFSAEFPKEGPSILRIQQVVRGDSAAYFCASSLDGEETQYFGPGTRLLVL.

This clonotype was seen a handful of times. This chain joins TRBV13 and TRBJ1-1; D unclear. Trimming removed 1 base from V and 6 bases from J, with 12 bases in between. The CDR3 spans 14 residues. Germline-derived CDR1 and CDR2 are PRHDT and FYEKMQ (reference sequence). Here the CDR3 reads CASSLEYSPSEAFF. The CDR3 nucleotides are TGTGCCAGCAGCTTAGAGTATTCCCCTTCTGAAGCTTTCTTT.

This clonotype was detected a few times. The CDR3 protein is CASSSRGGTDTQYF. The CDR3 nucleotides read TGTGCCAGCAGCTCCCGCGGGGGCACAGATACGCAGTATTTT. The gene calls are TRBV7-9 and TRBJ2-3; the D gene is possibly TRBD2 (6 bases). The germline gives CDR1 SEHNR, CDR2 FQNEAQ (reference sequence). V was clipped by 4 bases and J by 1 base, with 9 bases between them. The CDR3 sequence is 14 residues long. Looking up the rest from reference TRBV7-9 and TRBJ2-3 gives the full variable domain: DTGVSQNPRHKITKRGQNVTFRCDPISEHNRLYWYRQTLGQGPEFLTYFQNEAQLEKSRLLSDRFSAERPKGSFSTLEIQRTEQGDSAMYLCASSSRGGTDTQYFGPGTRLTVL.

A few counts support this clonotype. The rearrangement joins TRBV12-3 or TRBV12-4 to TRBJ2-2; no clear D. The CDR3 is 18 residues long. The germline V and J ends were trimmed by 10 bases and 2 bases, with 26 bases remaining between them. CDR3 bases: TGTGCCACCGATCTAGTTGGGGAAGGGCAGCTAAACACCGGGGAGCTGTTTTTT. Amino acids: CATDLVGEGQLNTGELFF.

This clonotype was seen a few times. The V and J genes are TRBV20-1 and TRBJ2-1, with TRBD2 identical over 16 bases. CDR3 length equals 14 residues. The V segment lost 0 bases and the J segment 13 bases; nucleotides outside the gene matches: 3. CDR1 is DFQATT and CDR2 is SNEGSKA in the germline V gene (reference sequence). Written as DNA, the CDR3 is TGCAGTGCTAGAGAAGGGACTAGCGGGGGGGTACAGTTCTTC. Translation: CSAREGTSGGVQFF.

The V gene is TRBV5-8, the J gene TRBJ2-5; TRBD1 agrees at 10 bases. With V trimmed by 3 bases and J by 5 bases, 4 bases remained unmatched. Germline values: CDR1 SGHTS, CDR2 YDEGEE. The CDR3 has 14 amino acids. CDR3 DNA sequence: TGTGCCAGCAGCTGGGGACAGGGGCAGGAGACCCAGTACTTC. Encoded protein: CASSWGQGQETQYF.

This clonotype was seen a few times. The gene calls are TRBV5-1 and TRBJ2-5, with D possibly matching TRBD1 (6 bases). The V gene lost 0 bases and the J gene lost 3 bases, with 9 bases spanning the gap. CDR3 size: 14 residues. Germline V gene data show CDR1 as SGHRS and CDR2 as YFSETQ. CDR3 protein: CASSLDRVEETQYF. CDR3 DNA: TGCGCCAGCAGCTTGGACAGGGTAGAAGAGACCCAGTACTTC.

This clonotype was seen more than once but under ten times. V usage is TRBV6-6 and J usage is TRBJ2-6, with D perhaps matching TRBD1 (6 bases). There are 18 residues in the CDR3. Germline V gene lookup returns CDR1 MNHNY and CDR2 SVGAGI (reference sequence). Trimming took off 5 bases at V and 2 bases at J, with 19 bases between the two ends. The CDR3 region is CASSPLRTEAPGANVLTF. The CDR3 DNA reads TGTGCCAGCAGTCCCCTTCGGACAGAAGCTCCTGGGGCCAACGTCCTGACTTTC.

This CDR3 is CASSSSGGSTDTQYF. The CDR3 region has the DNA TGTGCCAGCAGCTCGAGCGGGGGGTCCACAGATACGCAGTATTTT. This chain joins TRBV2 and TRBJ2-3; 9 bases match TRBD2. CDR1 and CDR2 (germline): SNHLY, FYNNEI. The CDR3 sequence is 15 residues long. V lost 6 bases, J lost 2 bases, and 6 bases stayed unmatched.

V gene TRBV6-1 combines with J gene TRBJ1-2, with 7 nucleotides matching TRBD1. J was trimmed by 5 bases and V by 6 bases; bases with no gene match: 12. The germline CDR1 and CDR2 sequences are MNHNS and SASEGT. The CDR3 spans 15 residues. The chain's CDR3 is CASRLMDGTAYGYTF. The DNA for the CDR3 is TGTGCCAGCAGGCTCATGGACGGGACAGCTTATGGCTACACCTTC.

The table lists this clonotype with a few counts. V is TRBV29-1 and J is TRBJ1-2; D call uncertain. CDR3 length equals 12 residues. Germline V gives CDR1 SQVTM, CDR2 ANQGSEA. The ends were cut back, 5 bases at V and 2 bases at J, with 9 bases in the middle. CDR3 sequence reads: CSVLEGNYGYTF. The CDR3 nucleotides are TGCAGCGTTTTGGAAGGAAACTATGGCTACACCTTC.

This clonotype has more than one count but fewer than ten. The J gene is TRBJ1-1, the V gene TRBV3-1, with a tentative D call TRBD1 (6 bases). V lost 3 bases to trimming and J lost 4 bases, with 12 bases between them. The CDR3 runs to 14 residues. Germline V lookup: CDR1 LGHDT, CDR2 YNNKEL (reference sequence). The CDR3 region has the DNA TGTGCCAGCAGCCACAGGGGACGTACCACTGAAGCTTTCTTT. It yields the protein CASSHRGRTTEAFF.

This clonotype has a count of ten or more. V usage is TRBV3-1 and J usage is TRBJ2-5; 12 nucleotides line up with TRBD2. Losses at the gene ends were 4 bases for V and 4 bases for J; bases not matched to a gene: 7. The CDR3 spans 16 residues. The germline gives CDR1 LGHDT, CDR2 YNNKEL (reference sequence). CDR3 amino acids: CASSRASGGAGETQYF. In DNA form, the CDR3 reads TGTGCCAGCAGCCGAGCTAGCGGGGGGGCCGGAGAGACCCAGTACTTC.

The rearrangement uses TRBV10-3 and TRBJ1-1, with no clear D. Trimming left V 5 bases short and J 2 bases short, with 3 bases between. Germline V gene data show CDR1 as ENHRY and CDR2 as SYGVKD. The CDR3 has 11 residues. CDR3 protein: CAISTNTEAFF. Here the CDR3 DNA reads TGTGCCATCAGTACAAACACTGAAGCTTTCTTT.

This clonotype was seen at least ten times. The J gene is TRBJ1-6, the V gene TRBV20-1, with D possibly being TRBD1 (6 bases). Trimming stripped 2 bases from V and 7 bases from J, with 21 bases between. CDR3 length equals 17 residues. Germline V gene lookup returns CDR1 DFQATT and CDR2 SNEGSKA (reference sequence). CDR3 in DNA: TGCAGTGCTAGACCCGACAGGAAACTTCCGCTGAATTCACCCCTCCACTTT. This sequence encodes CSARPDRKLPLNSPLHF.

This clonotype was seen ten or more times. This chain joins TRBV10-2 and TRBJ2-6; D remains unclear. Trimming took 1 base from V and 5 from J, leaving 3 bases between them. CDR1 WSHSY and CDR2 SAAADI come from the germline V gene. The CDR3 is 13 residues long. The CDR3 DNA reads as TGCGCCAGCAGTGAGTATCGGGCCAACGTCCTGACTTTC. This gives the protein CASSEYRANVLTF.

This clonotype was observed a single time. The chain combines TRBV2 with TRBJ1-1, with 9 bases lining up with TRBD1. The CDR3 is 13 amino acids. With V trimmed by 6 bases and J by 2 bases, 1 base remained unmatched. CDR1 is SNHLY and CDR2 is FYNNEI in the germline V gene. This CDR3 is CASRGQGNTEAFF. In DNA form, the CDR3 reads TGTGCCAGCAGGGGACAGGGTAACACTGAAGCTTTCTTT.

This clonotype was seen many times. The chain joins TRBV11-3 to TRBJ2-2; no clear D. CDR1 SGHNT and CDR2 YENEEA come from the germline V gene. The ends were cut back, 3 bases at V and 3 bases at J, with 5 bases in the middle. This CDR3 has 13 amino acids. For the CDR3, the DNA is TGTGCCAGCAGCTTCCAGGACACCGGGGAGCTGTTTTTT. It translates to CASSFQDTGELFF.